Here is one T cell receptor (beta chain) with its context. The entry originates in a study of CD8 T cells in Susac syndrome. Random hexamers primed reverse transcription of 0.5 to 1 ug RNA. Amplification of TCR beta CDR3 was carried out by immunoSEQ multiplex PCR, which covered 54 Vbeta and 13 Jbeta segments. TCRdb re-called the immunoSEQ multiplex PCR reads with MiXCR, one entry per CDR3 protein. The table records roughly 120,000 distinct CDR3 sequences, around 94% of them present only once. In blood CD8+ and CD4+ T cells, TCR beta underwent sequencing. The CDR3 totals 14 residues. Deletions cut 4 bases from V and 3 bases from J, with 13 bases between. The germline CDR1 and CDR2 sequences are SEHNR and FQNEAQ (reference sequence).

The sequenced sample consisted of CD4+ T cells from PBMCs. V usage is TRBV7-9 and J usage is TRBJ2-7, with D maybe TRBD1 (6 bases). The receptor comes from a human donor in good health. CDR3 DNA sequence: TGTGCCAGCAGCTCCAACCTCAGGGGCTACGAGCAGTACTTC. This gives the protein CASSSNLRGYEQYF.